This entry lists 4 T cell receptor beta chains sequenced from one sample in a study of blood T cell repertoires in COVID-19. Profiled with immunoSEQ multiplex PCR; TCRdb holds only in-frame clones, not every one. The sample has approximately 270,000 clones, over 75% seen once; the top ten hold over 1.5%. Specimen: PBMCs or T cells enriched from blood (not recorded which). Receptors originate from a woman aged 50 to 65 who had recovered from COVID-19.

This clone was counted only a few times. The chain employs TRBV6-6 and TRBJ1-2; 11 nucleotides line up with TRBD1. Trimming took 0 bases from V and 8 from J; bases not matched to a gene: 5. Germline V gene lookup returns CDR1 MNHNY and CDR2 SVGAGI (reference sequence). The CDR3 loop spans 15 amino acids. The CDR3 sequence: CASSYSGQGVKGYTF. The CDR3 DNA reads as TGTGCCAGCAGTTACTCGGGACAGGGGGTGAAGGGCTACACCTTC.

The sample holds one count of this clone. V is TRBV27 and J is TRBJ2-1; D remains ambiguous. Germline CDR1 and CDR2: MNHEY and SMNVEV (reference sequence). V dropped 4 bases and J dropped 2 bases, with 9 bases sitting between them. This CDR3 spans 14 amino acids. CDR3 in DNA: TGTGCCAGCAGTTCCCTTGGAGCCTACAATGAGCAGTTCTTC. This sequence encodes CASSSLGAYNEQFF.

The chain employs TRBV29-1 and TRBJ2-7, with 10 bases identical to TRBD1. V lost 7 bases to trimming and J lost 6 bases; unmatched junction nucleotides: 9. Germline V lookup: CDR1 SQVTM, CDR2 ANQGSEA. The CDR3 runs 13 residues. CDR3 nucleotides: TGCAGCGCCCAACGACAGGGGGCGGCCGAGCAGTACTTC. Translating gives CSAQRQGAAEQYF.

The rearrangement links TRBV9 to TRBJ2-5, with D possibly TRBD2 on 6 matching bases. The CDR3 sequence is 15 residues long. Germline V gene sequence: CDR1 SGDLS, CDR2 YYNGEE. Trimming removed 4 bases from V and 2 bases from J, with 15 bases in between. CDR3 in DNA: TGTGCCAGCAGCCCTAGTGGGGGACTGCAAGAGACCCAGTACTTC. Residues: CASSPSGGLQETQYF.